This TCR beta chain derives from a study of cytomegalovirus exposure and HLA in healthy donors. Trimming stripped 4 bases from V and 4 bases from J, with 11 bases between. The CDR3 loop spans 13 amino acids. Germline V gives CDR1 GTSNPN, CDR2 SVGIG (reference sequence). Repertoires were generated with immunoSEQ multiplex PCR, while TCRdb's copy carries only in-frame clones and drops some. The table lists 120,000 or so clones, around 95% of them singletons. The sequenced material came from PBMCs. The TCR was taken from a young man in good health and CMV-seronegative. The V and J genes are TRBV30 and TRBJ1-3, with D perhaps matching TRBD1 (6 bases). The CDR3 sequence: CAWNRQGGNTIYF. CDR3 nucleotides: TGTGCCTGGAACCGGCAGGGGGGAAACACCATATATTTT.